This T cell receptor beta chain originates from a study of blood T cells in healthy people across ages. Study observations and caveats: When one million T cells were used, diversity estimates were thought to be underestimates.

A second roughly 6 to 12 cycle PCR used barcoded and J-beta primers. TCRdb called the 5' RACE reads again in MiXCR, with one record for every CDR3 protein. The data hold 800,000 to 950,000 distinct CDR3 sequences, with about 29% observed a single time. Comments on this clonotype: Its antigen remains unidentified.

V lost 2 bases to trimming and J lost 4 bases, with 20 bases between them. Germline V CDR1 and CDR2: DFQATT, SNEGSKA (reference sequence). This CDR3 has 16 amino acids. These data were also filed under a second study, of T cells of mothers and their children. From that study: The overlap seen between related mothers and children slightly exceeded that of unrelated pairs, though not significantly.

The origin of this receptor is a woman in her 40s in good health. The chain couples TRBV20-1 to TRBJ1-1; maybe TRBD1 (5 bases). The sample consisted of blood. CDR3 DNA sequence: TGCAGTGCTAGAACCGGGGGTAGTTTGAGTAGCACTGAAGCTTTCTTT. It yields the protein CSARTGGSLSSTEAFF.